The 4 T cell receptor beta chains below were found in one sample sequenced in a study of blood T cell repertoires in COVID-19. The protocol was immunoSEQ multiplex PCR, while the TCRdb copy is restricted to in-frame clones and leaves out a portion. The sample includes 370,000 or so clones, 80% to 90% of them seen just once. The specimen was PBMCs or T cells enriched from blood (not recorded which). The receptors were sampled from a man aged 30 to 39 who had recovered from COVID-19.

The V call is TRBV2, the J call TRBJ1-3; D gene unclear. The CDR3 loop spans 16 amino acids. Trimming took 3 bases from V and 0 from J, leaving 12 bases between them. Germline CDR1 reads SNHLY; CDR2 reads FYNNEI. The CDR3 nucleotides are TGTGCCAGCAGTGAGGGCAGGCCCATCTCTGGAAACACCATATATTTT. Encoded protein: CASSEGRPISGNTIYF.

J is TRBJ2-4 and V is TRBV16; TRBD2 agrees at 9 bases. The germline V gene has CDR1 KGHSY and CDR2 FQNENV. Trimming took 0 bases from V and 8 from J; bases not matched to a gene: 2. The CDR3 is made up of 14 amino acids. CDR3 in amino acids: CASSQSRGGDIQYF. CDR3 DNA sequence: TGTGCCAGCAGCCAATCGCGGGGGGGAGACATTCAGTACTTC.

This clone showed up just once. This rearrangement joins TRBV19 to TRBJ1-1; D is unclear. Germline V CDR1 and CDR2: LNHDA, SQIVND (reference sequence). The CDR3 covers 13 residues. V lost 6 bases and J 5 bases, leaving 13 bases between the germline ends. In DNA form, the CDR3 reads TGTGCCAGTAGGATGGTAGGGAGTACTGAAGCTTTCTTT. Protein sequence: CASRMVGSTEAFF.

The V and J genes are TRBV11-3 and TRBJ2-3, with TRBD2 identical over 13 bases. The ends lost 5 bases at V and 0 bases at J; junction bases unmatched: 2. Germline V gives CDR1 SGHNT, CDR2 YENEEA. The CDR3 length is 16 residues. The CDR3 DNA reads as TGTGCCAGCAGCCAGGGACTAGCGGGGAGCACAGATACGCAGTATTTT. Translated: CASSQGLAGSTDTQYF.